This T cell receptor beta chain was documented in a study of blood T cell repertoires in COVID-19. Study context: The samples span acute and convalescent COVID-19 from the United States, Italy and Spain. PBMCs, B-cell-depleted T cells, or T cells provided the cDNA or gDNA that made up the material.

Methods used by the authors: For nucleated cells, counts were estimated from reference gene primer amplification. Sequencing was performed with immunoSEQ multiplex PCR; in TCRdb, only in-frame clones are kept and a portion is missing. V and J calls and clone size follow that table, whereas D and trimming were derived from the DNA. The sample comprises approximately 240,000 clones, approximately 90% of which are singletons, and approximately 2.1% rests with the top ten. Per the germline V gene, CDR1 is GTSNPN and CDR2 is SVGIG (reference sequence). This CDR3 has 16 amino acids. V was pared by 5 bases and J by 4 bases, with 23 bases between.

The chain uses TRBV30 and TRBJ1-2; no definite D call. Sequencing was done on a sample of peripheral blood. The TCR was taken from a woman aged 40 to 50 who had recovered from COVID-19. CDR3 coding DNA: TGTGCCTGGGCCATTGGAGTACGGATTCCCAGCTATGGCTACACCTTC. It translates to CAWAIGVRIPSYGYTF. Full variable domain (rest looked up from reference TRBV30 and TRBJ1-2): SQTIHQWPATLVQPVGSPLSLECTVEGTSNPNLYWYRQAAGRGLQLLFYSVGIGQISSEVPQNLSASRPQDRQFILSSKKLLLSDSGFYLCAWAIGVRIPSYGYTFGSGTRLTVV.